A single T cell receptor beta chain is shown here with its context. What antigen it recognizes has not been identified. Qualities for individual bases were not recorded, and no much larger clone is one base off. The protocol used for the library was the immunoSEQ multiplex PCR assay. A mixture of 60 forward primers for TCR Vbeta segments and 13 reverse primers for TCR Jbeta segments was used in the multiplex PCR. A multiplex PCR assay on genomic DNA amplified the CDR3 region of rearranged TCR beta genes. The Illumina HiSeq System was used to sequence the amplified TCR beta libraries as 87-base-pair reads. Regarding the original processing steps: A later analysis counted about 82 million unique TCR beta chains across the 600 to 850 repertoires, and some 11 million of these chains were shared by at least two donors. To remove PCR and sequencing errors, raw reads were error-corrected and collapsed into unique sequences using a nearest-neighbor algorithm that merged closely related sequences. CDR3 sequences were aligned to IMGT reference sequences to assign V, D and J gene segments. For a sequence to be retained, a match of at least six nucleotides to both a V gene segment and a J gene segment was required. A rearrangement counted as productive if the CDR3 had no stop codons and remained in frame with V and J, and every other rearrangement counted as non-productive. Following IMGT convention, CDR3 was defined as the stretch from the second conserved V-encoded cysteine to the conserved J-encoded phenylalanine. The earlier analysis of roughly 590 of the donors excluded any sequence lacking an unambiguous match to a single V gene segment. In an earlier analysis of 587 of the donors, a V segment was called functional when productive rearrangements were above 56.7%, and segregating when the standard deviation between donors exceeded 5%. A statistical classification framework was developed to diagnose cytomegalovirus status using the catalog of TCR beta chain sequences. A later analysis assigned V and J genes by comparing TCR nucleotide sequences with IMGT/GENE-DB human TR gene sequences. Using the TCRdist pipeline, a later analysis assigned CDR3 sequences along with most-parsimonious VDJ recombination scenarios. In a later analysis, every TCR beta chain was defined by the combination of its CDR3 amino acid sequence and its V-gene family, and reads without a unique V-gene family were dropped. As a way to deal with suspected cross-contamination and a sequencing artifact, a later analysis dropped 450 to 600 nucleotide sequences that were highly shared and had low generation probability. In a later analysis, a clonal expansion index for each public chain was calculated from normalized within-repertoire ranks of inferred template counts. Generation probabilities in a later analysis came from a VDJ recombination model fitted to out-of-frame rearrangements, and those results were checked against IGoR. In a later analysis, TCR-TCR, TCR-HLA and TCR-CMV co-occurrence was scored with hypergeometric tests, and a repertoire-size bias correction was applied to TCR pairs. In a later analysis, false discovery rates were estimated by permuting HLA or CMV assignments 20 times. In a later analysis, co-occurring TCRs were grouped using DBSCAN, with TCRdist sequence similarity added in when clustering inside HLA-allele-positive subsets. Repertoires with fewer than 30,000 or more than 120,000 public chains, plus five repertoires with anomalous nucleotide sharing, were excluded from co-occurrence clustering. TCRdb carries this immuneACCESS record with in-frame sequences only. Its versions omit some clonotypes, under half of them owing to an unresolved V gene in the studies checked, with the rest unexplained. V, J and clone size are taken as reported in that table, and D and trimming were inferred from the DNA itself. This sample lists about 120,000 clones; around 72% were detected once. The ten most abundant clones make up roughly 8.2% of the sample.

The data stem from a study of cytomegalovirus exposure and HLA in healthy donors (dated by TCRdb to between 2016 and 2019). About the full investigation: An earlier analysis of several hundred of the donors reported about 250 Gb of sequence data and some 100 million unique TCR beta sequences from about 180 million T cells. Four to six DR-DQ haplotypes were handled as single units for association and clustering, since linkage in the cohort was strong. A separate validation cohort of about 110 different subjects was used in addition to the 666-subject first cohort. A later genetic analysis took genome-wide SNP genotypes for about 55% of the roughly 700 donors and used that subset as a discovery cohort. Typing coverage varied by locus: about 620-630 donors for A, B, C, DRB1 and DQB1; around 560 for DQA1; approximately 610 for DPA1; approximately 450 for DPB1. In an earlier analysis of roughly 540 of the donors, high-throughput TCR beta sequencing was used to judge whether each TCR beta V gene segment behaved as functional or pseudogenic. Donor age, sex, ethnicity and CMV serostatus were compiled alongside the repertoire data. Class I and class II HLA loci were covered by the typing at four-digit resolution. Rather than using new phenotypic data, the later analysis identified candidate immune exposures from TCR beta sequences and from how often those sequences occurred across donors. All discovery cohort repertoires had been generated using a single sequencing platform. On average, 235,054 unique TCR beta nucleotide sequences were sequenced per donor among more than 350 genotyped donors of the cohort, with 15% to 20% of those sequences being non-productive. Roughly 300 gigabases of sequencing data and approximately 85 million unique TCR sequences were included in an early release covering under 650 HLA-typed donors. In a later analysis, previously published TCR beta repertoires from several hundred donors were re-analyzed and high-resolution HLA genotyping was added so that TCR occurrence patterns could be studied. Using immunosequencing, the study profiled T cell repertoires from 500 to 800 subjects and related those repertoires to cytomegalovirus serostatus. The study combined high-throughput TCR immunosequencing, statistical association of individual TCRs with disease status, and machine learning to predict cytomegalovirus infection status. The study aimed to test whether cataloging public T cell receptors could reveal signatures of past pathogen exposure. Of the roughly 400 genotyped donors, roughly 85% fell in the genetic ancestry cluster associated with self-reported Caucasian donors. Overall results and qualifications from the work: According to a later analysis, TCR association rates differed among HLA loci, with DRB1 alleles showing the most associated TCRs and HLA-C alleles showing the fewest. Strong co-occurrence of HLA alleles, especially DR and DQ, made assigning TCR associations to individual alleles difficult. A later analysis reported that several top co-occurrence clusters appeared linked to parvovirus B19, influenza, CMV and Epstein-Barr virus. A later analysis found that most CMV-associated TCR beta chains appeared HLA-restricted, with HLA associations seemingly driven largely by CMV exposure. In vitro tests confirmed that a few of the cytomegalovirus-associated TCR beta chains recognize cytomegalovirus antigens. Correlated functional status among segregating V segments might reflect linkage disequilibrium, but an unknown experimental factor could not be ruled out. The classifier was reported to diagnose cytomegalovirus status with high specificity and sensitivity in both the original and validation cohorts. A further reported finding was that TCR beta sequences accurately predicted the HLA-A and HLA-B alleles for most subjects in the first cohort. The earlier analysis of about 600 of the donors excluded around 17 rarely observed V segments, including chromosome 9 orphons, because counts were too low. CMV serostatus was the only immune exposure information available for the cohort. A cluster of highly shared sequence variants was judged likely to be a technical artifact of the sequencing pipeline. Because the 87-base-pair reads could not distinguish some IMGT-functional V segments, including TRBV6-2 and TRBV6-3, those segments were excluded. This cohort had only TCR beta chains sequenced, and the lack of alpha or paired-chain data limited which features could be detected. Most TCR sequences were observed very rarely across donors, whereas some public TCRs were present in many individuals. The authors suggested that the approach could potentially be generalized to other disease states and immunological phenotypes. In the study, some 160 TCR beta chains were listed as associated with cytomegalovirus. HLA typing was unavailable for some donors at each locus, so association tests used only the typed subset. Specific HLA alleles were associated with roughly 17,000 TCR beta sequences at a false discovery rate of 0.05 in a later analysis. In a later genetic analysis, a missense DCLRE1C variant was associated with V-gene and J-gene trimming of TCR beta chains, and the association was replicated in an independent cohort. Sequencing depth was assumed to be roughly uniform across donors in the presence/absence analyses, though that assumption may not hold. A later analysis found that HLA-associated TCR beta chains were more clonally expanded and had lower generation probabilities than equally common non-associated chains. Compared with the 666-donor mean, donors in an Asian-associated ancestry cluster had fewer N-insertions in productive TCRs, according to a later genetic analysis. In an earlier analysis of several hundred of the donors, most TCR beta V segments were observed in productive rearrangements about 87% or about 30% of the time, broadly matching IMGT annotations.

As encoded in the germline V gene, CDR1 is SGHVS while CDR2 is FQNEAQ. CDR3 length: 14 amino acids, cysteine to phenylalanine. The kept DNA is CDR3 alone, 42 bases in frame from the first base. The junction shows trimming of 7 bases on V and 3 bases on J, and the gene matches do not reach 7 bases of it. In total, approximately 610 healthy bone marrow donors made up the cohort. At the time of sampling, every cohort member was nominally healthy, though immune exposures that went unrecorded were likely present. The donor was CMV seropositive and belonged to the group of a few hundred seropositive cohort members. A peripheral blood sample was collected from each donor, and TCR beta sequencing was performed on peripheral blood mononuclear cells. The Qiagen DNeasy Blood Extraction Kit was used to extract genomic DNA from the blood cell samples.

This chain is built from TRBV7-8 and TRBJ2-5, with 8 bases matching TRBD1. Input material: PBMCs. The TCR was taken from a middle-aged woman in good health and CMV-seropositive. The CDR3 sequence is CASTQGAREETQYF. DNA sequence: TGTGCCAGCACCCAGGGGGCGAGAGAAGAGACCCAGTACTTC.